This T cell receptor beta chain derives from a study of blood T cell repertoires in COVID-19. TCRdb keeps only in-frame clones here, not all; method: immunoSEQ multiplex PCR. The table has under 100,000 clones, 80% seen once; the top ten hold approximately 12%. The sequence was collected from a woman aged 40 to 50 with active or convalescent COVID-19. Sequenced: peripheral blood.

This chain's CDR3 is CASRYNTEAFF. CDR3 sequence (DNA): TGTGCCAGCCGGTACAACACTGAAGCTTTCTTT. The V call is TRBV27, the J call TRBJ1-1; D gene uncertain. Germline assignment: CDR1 MNHEY and CDR2 SMNVEV (reference sequence). Trimming took off 8 bases at V and 2 bases at J, with 6 bases between the two ends. CDR3 size: 11 residues.